Listed here is a single T cell receptor (beta chain). Antigen specificity is unknown. The junction does not match germline at one end; this may be a read error. The data are from a study of cytomegalovirus exposure and HLA in healthy donors. Study as a whole: The early release's HLA-typed donors yielded approximately 82 million unique TCRs. Findings of the study overall: Presence/absence analyses rested on an assumption that sequencing depth was roughly uniform across donors. Researchers reported in a later analysis that common viral pathogens appeared linked to several top clusters.

Primers for the PCR totalled 60 Vbeta and 13 Jbeta. Per the authors' pipeline: Later reanalysis found 75 million to 95 million unique TCR beta chains, roughly 9.9 million of them shared. Here immunoSEQ multiplex PCR was the method, and the copy in TCRdb shows in-frame clones only, minus some. V, J and clone size derive from that table, while D and trimming were established from the DNA sequence. The sample has more than 20,000 clones; 60% to 80% are singletons. The germline CDR1 and CDR2 sequences are SEHNR and FQNEAQ (reference sequence). This CDR3 is built from 15 residues. Sequenced input: PBMCs. The sequence was obtained from a male donor in good health and CMV-seronegative. The V gene is TRBV7-9, the J gene TRBJ2-5; TRBD1 is a possible D gene (6 bases). The CDR3 nucleotides are TGTTCCAGCAGTTCGGCTCAGGGGATCCAAGAGACCCAGTACTTC. The encoded protein is CSSSSAQGIQETQYF.